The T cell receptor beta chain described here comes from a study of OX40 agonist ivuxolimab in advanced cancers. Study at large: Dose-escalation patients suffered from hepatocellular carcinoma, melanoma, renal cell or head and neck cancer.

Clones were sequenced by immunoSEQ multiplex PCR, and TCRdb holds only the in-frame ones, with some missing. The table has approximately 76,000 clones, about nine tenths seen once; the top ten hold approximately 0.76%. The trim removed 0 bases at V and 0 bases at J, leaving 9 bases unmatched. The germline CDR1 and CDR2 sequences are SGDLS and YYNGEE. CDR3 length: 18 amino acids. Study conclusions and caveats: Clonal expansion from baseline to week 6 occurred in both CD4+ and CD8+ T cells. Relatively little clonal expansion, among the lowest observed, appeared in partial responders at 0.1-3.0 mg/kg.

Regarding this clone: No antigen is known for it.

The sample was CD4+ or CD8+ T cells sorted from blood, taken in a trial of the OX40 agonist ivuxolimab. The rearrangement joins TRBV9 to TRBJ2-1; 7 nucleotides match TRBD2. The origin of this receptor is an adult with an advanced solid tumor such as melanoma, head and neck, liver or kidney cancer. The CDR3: CASSVGLAPLSSYNEQFF. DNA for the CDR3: TGTGCCAGCAGCGTAGGACTAGCCCCCTTGAGCTCCTACAATGAGCAGTTCTTC.